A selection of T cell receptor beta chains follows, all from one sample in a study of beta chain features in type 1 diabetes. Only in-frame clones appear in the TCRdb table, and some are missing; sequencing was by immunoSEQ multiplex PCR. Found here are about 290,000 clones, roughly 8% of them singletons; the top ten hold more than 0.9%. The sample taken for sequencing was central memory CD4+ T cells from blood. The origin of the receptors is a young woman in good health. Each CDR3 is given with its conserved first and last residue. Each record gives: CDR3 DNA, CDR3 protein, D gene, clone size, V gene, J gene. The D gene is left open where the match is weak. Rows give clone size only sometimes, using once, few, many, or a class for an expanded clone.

cdr3_nt: TGTGCCAGCAGTAGACAGGGACCTCGATATAGCAATCAGCCCCAGCATTTT; cdr3_aa: CASSRQGPRYSNQPQHF; d_call: TRBD1; clone_size: few; v_call: TRBV7-2; j_call: TRBJ1-5
cdr3_nt: TGTGCCTGGAGTATGTCGGACTACACTGAAGCTTTCTTT; cdr3_aa: CAWSMSDYTEAFF; d_call: .; clone_size: few; v_call: TRBV30; j_call: TRBJ1-1
cdr3_nt: TGCGCCAGCAGCCACGGGACTAGCGGAAACTACGAGCAGTACTTC; cdr3_aa: CASSHGTSGNYEQYF; d_call: TRBD2; clone_size: few; v_call: TRBV4-1; j_call: TRBJ2-7
cdr3_nt: TGCGCCAGCAGCCAAGAATATAGGGGAAATCAGCCCCAGCATTTT; cdr3_aa: CASSQEYRGNQPQHF; d_call: .; clone_size: .; v_call: TRBV4-3; j_call: TRBJ1-5
cdr3_nt: TGTGCCAGCAGCCTTATAGGGCGGGAGAAGACGCAGTATTTT; cdr3_aa: CASSLIGREKTQYF; d_call: .; clone_size: .; v_call: TRBV21-1; j_call: TRBJ2-3
cdr3_nt: TGTGCCAGCAGCCCAGAAGGGACAGGGGCGGATGAAAAACTGTTTTTT; cdr3_aa: CASSPEGTGADEKLFF; d_call: TRBD1; clone_size: few; v_call: TRBV4-2; j_call: TRBJ1-4
cdr3_nt: TGTGCCAGCAGCTCTCAGGGACAGACCTACGAGCAGTACTTC; cdr3_aa: CASSSQGQTYEQYF; d_call: TRBD1; clone_size: many; v_call: TRBV7-9; j_call: TRBJ2-7
cdr3_nt: TGTGCCAGCAGCGTACAGGGGTCCTACAATGAGCAGTTCTTC; cdr3_aa: CASSVQGSYNEQFF; d_call: .; clone_size: .; v_call: TRBV9; j_call: TRBJ2-1
cdr3_nt: TGTGCCAGCAGCTTCCGCAGCACTAACTATGGCTACACCTTC; cdr3_aa: CASSFRSTNYGYTF; d_call: .; clone_size: .; v_call: TRBV7-9; j_call: TRBJ1-2
cdr3_nt: TGTGCCAGCAGTTTATTTGTCACTGAAGCTTTCTTT; cdr3_aa: CASSLFVTEAFF; d_call: .; clone_size: many; v_call: TRBV28; j_call: TRBJ1-1
cdr3_nt: TGCAGCGTTGAAACAAGGCCTCAAGAGACCCAGTACTTC; cdr3_aa: CSVETRPQETQYF; d_call: .; clone_size: .; v_call: TRBV29-1; j_call: TRBJ2-5
cdr3_nt: TGTGCCAGCAGCCCTTCCCCTACAGGGGGCGGGTATGGCTACACCTTC; cdr3_aa: CASSPSPTGGGYGYTF; d_call: TRBD1; clone_size: few; v_call: TRBV9; j_call: TRBJ1-2
cdr3_nt: TGTGCCATAGGACAGGGGGCGACCAAAAACATTCAGTACTTC; cdr3_aa: CAIGQGATKNIQYF; d_call: TRBD1; clone_size: .; v_call: TRBV2; j_call: TRBJ2-4
cdr3_nt: TGTGCCAGCAGCTTAGACAGGCTCTCTGGGGCCAACGTCCTGACTTTC; cdr3_aa: CASSLDRLSGANVLTF; d_call: .; clone_size: .; v_call: TRBV11-1; j_call: TRBJ2-6
cdr3_nt: TGTGCCAGCAGCCAGTCGGCCGCGCGGGGCTCACCCCTCCACTTT; cdr3_aa: CASSQSAARGSPLHF; d_call: .; clone_size: .; v_call: TRBV14; j_call: TRBJ1-6
cdr3_nt: TGTGCCAGCAGCACGGGACAGACGGGTAGTCATGAAAAACTGTTTTTT; cdr3_aa: CASSTGQTGSHEKLFF; d_call: TRBD1; clone_size: .; v_call: TRBV7-2; j_call: TRBJ1-4
cdr3_nt: TGTGCCAGCAGCTTGTACAGTCCGAACACCGGGGAGCTGTTTTTT; cdr3_aa: CASSLYSPNTGELFF; d_call: .; clone_size: .; v_call: TRBV5-6; j_call: TRBJ2-2
cdr3_nt: TGTGCCAGCAGCCTGCTGGGGGGCAAGAAGACCCAGTACTTC; cdr3_aa: CASSLLGGKKTQYF; d_call: .; clone_size: .; v_call: TRBV7-2; j_call: TRBJ2-5
cdr3_nt: TGTGCCAGCAGCTTACGGTACCAGGTCCACTCCTCCTACAATGAGCAGTTCTTC; cdr3_aa: CASSLRYQVHSSYNEQFF; d_call: .; clone_size: many; v_call: TRBV7-2; j_call: TRBJ2-1
cdr3_nt: TGTGCCTCTGCCTACGGTCCGGCTGGGGGCTCTGGAAACACCATATATTTT; cdr3_aa: CASAYGPAGGSGNTIYF; d_call: .; clone_size: .; v_call: TRBV30; j_call: TRBJ1-3
cdr3_nt: TGTGCCAGCAGCCCCTCCGGGACTAGAAACACCGGGGAGCTGTTTTTT; cdr3_aa: CASSPSGTRNTGELFF; d_call: TRBD2; clone_size: .; v_call: TRBV7-9; j_call: TRBJ2-2
cdr3_nt: TGTGCCAGCAGCGTCCTAGCGGGGCTGTCCGAGCAGTTCTTC; cdr3_aa: CASSVLAGLSEQFF; d_call: TRBD2; clone_size: .; v_call: TRBV11-2; j_call: TRBJ2-1
cdr3_nt: TGTGCCAGCAGTGCCACGGGTCTGAACGAGCAGTACTTC; cdr3_aa: CASSATGLNEQYF; d_call: .; clone_size: .; v_call: TRBV2; j_call: TRBJ2-7
cdr3_nt: TGTGCCACCGGGAGAGAGTATCAGCCCCAGCATTTT; cdr3_aa: CATGREYQPQHF; d_call: .; clone_size: few; v_call: TRBV2; j_call: TRBJ1-5
cdr3_nt: TGTGCCAGCAGCTTAGGCGGGAGGGCCCTCAATGAGCAGTTCTTC; cdr3_aa: CASSLGGRALNEQFF; d_call: TRBD2; clone_size: .; v_call: TRBV7-9; j_call: TRBJ2-1
cdr3_nt: TGTGCCTGCTACGGCTACAATGAGCAGTTCTTC; cdr3_aa: CACYGYNEQFF; d_call: .; clone_size: few; v_call: TRBV30; j_call: TRBJ2-1
cdr3_nt: TGCAGCGTCCCCGGGAGGAGGTCCCTTAACTATGGCTACACCTTC; cdr3_aa: CSVPGRRSLNYGYTF; d_call: .; clone_size: few; v_call: TRBV29-1; j_call: TRBJ1-2
cdr3_nt: TGTGCCAGTCAAAGGGTTCTGGACACTGAAGCTTTCTTT; cdr3_aa: CASQRVLDTEAFF; d_call: .; clone_size: .; v_call: TRBV6-5; j_call: TRBJ1-1
cdr3_nt: TGTGCCAGCAGTTTCTATACCGGGGAGCTGTTTTTT; cdr3_aa: CASSFYTGELFF; d_call: .; clone_size: .; v_call: TRBV27; j_call: TRBJ2-2
cdr3_nt: TGCGCCAGCAGCCAAGGCCTCCATCGGGCCTACAATGAGCAGTTCTTC; cdr3_aa: CASSQGLHRAYNEQFF; d_call: .; clone_size: .; v_call: TRBV4-3; j_call: TRBJ2-1
cdr3_nt: TGTGCCAGCCACAGGGTGAATCAGCCCCAGCATTTT; cdr3_aa: CASHRVNQPQHF; d_call: .; clone_size: .; v_call: TRBV19; j_call: TRBJ1-5
cdr3_nt: TGTGCCAGCAGCTTAAGGGGAGGGGAGACCCAGTACTTC; cdr3_aa: CASSLRGGETQYF; d_call: TRBD2; clone_size: .; v_call: TRBV7-3; j_call: TRBJ2-5
cdr3_nt: TGTGCCAGAACCCCCCGGGACGACTACGAGCAGTACTTC; cdr3_aa: CARTPRDDYEQYF; d_call: .; clone_size: few; v_call: TRBV7-5; j_call: TRBJ2-7
cdr3_nt: TGTGCCAGTAGCCGCGAGTTTGTGGACACTGAAGCTTTCTTT; cdr3_aa: CASSREFVDTEAFF; d_call: .; clone_size: .; v_call: TRBV19; j_call: TRBJ1-1
cdr3_nt: TGTGCCAGCACGGACAGGGAGGGCACCGGGGAGCTGTTTTTT; cdr3_aa: CASTDREGTGELFF; d_call: .; clone_size: .; v_call: TRBV2; j_call: TRBJ2-2
cdr3_nt: TGCGCCAGCAGCCTCCAGGGTAGCAATTCACCCCTCCACTTT; cdr3_aa: CASSLQGSNSPLHF; d_call: .; clone_size: few; v_call: TRBV4-3; j_call: TRBJ1-6
cdr3_nt: TGTGCCACCCAGGCCCCCAACACCGGGGAGCTGTTTTTT; cdr3_aa: CATQAPNTGELFF; d_call: .; clone_size: .; v_call: TRBV6-5; j_call: TRBJ2-2
cdr3_nt: TGTGCCAGCTCTTCAGTCGGGCCGAACTATGGCTACACCTTC; cdr3_aa: CASSSVGPNYGYTF; d_call: .; clone_size: many; v_call: TRBV18; j_call: TRBJ1-2
cdr3_nt: TGTGCCTGGAGTAGCGGGAAGAACACCGGGGAGCTGTTTTTT; cdr3_aa: CAWSSGKNTGELFF; d_call: TRBD2; clone_size: few; v_call: TRBV30; j_call: TRBJ2-2
cdr3_nt: TGTGCCAGCAGCCGCCAGGACGGGAACAATGAGCAGTTCTTC; cdr3_aa: CASSRQDGNNEQFF; d_call: .; clone_size: .; v_call: TRBV4-2; j_call: TRBJ2-1
cdr3_nt: TGTGCCAGCAGCCAAGATCTGGGTCTAGCCCGCGGGGAGCTGTTTTTT; cdr3_aa: CASSQDLGLARGELFF; d_call: .; clone_size: many; v_call: TRBV4-2; j_call: TRBJ2-2
cdr3_nt: TGTGCCAGCAGACTCAAAGGGGGCAATCAGCCCCAGCATTTT; cdr3_aa: CASRLKGGNQPQHF; d_call: .; clone_size: few; v_call: TRBV6-5; j_call: TRBJ1-5
cdr3_nt: TGCAGCGTTGCCCCCGTGGGCCTCCAAGAGACCCAGTACTTC; cdr3_aa: CSVAPVGLQETQYF; d_call: .; clone_size: .; v_call: TRBV29-1; j_call: TRBJ2-5
cdr3_nt: TGTGCCAGCAGCTTACAGACCACCGGGGAGCTGTTTTTT; cdr3_aa: CASSLQTTGELFF; d_call: .; clone_size: few; v_call: TRBV7-2; j_call: TRBJ2-2
cdr3_nt: TGTGCCAGTAGGACAGAAGAGAATCAGCCCCAGCATTTT; cdr3_aa: CASRTEENQPQHF; d_call: .; clone_size: .; v_call: TRBV19; j_call: TRBJ1-5
cdr3_nt: TGTGCCAGCAGCGGACAAACAGGGACTAACTATGGCTACACCTTC; cdr3_aa: CASSGQTGTNYGYTF; d_call: .; clone_size: .; v_call: TRBV7-2; j_call: TRBJ1-2
cdr3_nt: TGTGCCAGCAGTCGAAGAAATAGCAATCAGCCCCAGCATTTT; cdr3_aa: CASSRRNSNQPQHF; d_call: .; clone_size: few; v_call: TRBV2; j_call: TRBJ1-5
cdr3_nt: TGCAGCGTCGAGAAAGGGACTAGCGGGAGCGAGCAGTACTTC; cdr3_aa: CSVEKGTSGSEQYF; d_call: TRBD2; clone_size: .; v_call: TRBV29-1; j_call: TRBJ2-7
cdr3_nt: TGTGCCAGCAGCGTAATAGGGGACACAGGGGCTAACTATGGCTACACCTTC; cdr3_aa: CASSVIGDTGANYGYTF; d_call: TRBD1; clone_size: .; v_call: TRBV7-2; j_call: TRBJ1-2
cdr3_nt: TGCAGCGTACACAGGGGGTACACTGAAGCTTTCTTT; cdr3_aa: CSVHRGYTEAFF; d_call: TRBD1; clone_size: few; v_call: TRBV29-1; j_call: TRBJ1-1
cdr3_nt: TGTGCCAGCTCACCCCTAGGACAGGGGAGGACAGATACGCAGTATTTT; cdr3_aa: CASSPLGQGRTDTQYF; d_call: TRBD1; clone_size: few; v_call: TRBV18; j_call: TRBJ2-3
cdr3_nt: TGCAGCGTTGCATGGGGAGGCCCCTTACTTGAAGCTTTCTTT; cdr3_aa: CSVAWGGPLLEAFF; d_call: .; clone_size: few; v_call: TRBV29-1; j_call: TRBJ1-1
cdr3_nt: TGTGCCAGCAGTTTGTGGGGGAGCCGCTTGAACACTGAAGCTTTCTTT; cdr3_aa: CASSLWGSRLNTEAFF; d_call: .; clone_size: .; v_call: TRBV6-6; j_call: TRBJ1-1
cdr3_nt: TGCGCCAGCAGCCCGACGATAGCGGGGGAGAGCACAGATACGCAGTATTTT; cdr3_aa: CASSPTIAGESTDTQYF; d_call: TRBD2; clone_size: .; v_call: TRBV5-1; j_call: TRBJ2-3
cdr3_nt: TGTGCCAGCAGCGAGACTAGCGGGAGTAACAATGAGCAGTTCTTC; cdr3_aa: CASSETSGSNNEQFF; d_call: TRBD2; clone_size: .; v_call: TRBV7-3; j_call: TRBJ2-1
cdr3_nt: TGTGCCAGCAGCTCGACCGGGACCGTGGGCGGCTACACCTTC; cdr3_aa: CASSSTGTVGGYTF; d_call: .; clone_size: .; v_call: TRBV7-2; j_call: TRBJ1-2
cdr3_nt: TGTGCCAGCCATCAAGGAGGAAACACCATATATTTT; cdr3_aa: CASHQGGNTIYF; d_call: .; clone_size: few; v_call: TRBV18; j_call: TRBJ1-3
cdr3_nt: TGTGCCAGCTCACCTAGGGGACAGGATGCGGGCTACACCTTC; cdr3_aa: CASSPRGQDAGYTF; d_call: TRBD1; clone_size: many; v_call: TRBV18; j_call: TRBJ1-2
cdr3_nt: TGTGCCAGTAGTACCCGGACAGGCGAGCAGTTCTTC; cdr3_aa: CASSTRTGEQFF; d_call: TRBD1; clone_size: .; v_call: TRBV19; j_call: TRBJ2-1
cdr3_nt: TGTGCCAGCTTGTTGGTGGGGGAGCAGTACTTC; cdr3_aa: CASLLVGEQYF; d_call: .; clone_size: few; v_call: TRBV2; j_call: TRBJ2-7